The clone carrying this TCR beta chain has a count of ten or more. Its antigen remains unknown. The CDR3 totals 14 residues. The trim removed 6 bases at V and 1 base at J, leaving 6 bases unmatched. Per the germline V gene, CDR1 is SQVTM and CDR2 is ANQGSEA. These data originate in a study of prognosis after radiotherapy for stage I lung cancer. At the level of the study: In about 13 patients the tumors were adenocarcinoma, and in roughly 7 they were squamous cell carcinoma. No patient was treated with concurrent therapy while undergoing stereotactic body radiotherapy. General study results and limits: Between patients with and without metastases, TRBV and TRBJ gene usage reportedly differed. It was in patients who developed distant metastases that Shannon entropy after stereotactic body radiation therapy was lower.

TCR beta CDR3 was amplified from genomic DNA by two-round multiplex PCR. Round one of PCR was performed, and it used primers specific to each TRBV and TRBJ gene. TCRdb ran MiXCR on the multiplex PCR reads and lists one entry per CDR3 protein. Found here are around 30,000 distinct CDR3 sequences, 25% to 40% of them singletons; the top ten hold roughly 26%. Sequencing was performed on PBMCs, taken before or after stereotactic body radiation therapy (not recorded which). The chain combines TRBV29-1 with TRBJ2-1, with TRBD1 matching over 7 bases. The TCR originated in a donor aged 50 or older with non-small cell lung cancer. The CDR3, as DNA: TGCAGCGTAAGGGACAGCAGTTCCTACAATGAGCAGTTCTTC. It translates to CSVRDSSSYNEQFF.